This T cell receptor (beta chain) was documented in a study of response to subunit inactivated influenza vaccine. The study's findings and limits: Authors suggested few new T cells are recruited by each seasonal influenza vaccination.

TCRdb ran MiXCR on the RT-PCR reads and lists one entry per CDR3 protein. The repertoire holds about 580,000 distinct CDR3 sequences, 14% seen once, with 11% in the top ten. The CDR3 is 16 residues long. V gave up 3 bases and J gave up 7 bases, with 21 bases separating them. In germline, CDR1 is SGHAT, CDR2 FQNNGV. A few counts support this clonotype. The target antigen is unknown. The sequence was collected from a man in his fifties or sixties who received an inactivated influenza vaccine. This sequence joins TRBV11-2 and TRBJ1-1, with D possibly TRBD1 on 5 matching bases. The specimen comprised PBMCs from blood, sampled about 11 days after vaccination. The CDR3 region is CASSFHPGGGLFEAFF. CDR3 in DNA: TGTGCCAGCAGCTTCCATCCTGGGGGAGGGCTATTTGAAGCTTTCTTT.